The 28 T cell receptor beta chains reported below all come from one sample, sequenced in a study of cytotoxic CD8 clonotypes in ibrutinib-treated CLL. The repertoire was sequenced with immunoSEQ multiplex PCR; TCRdb's copy has only in-frame clones and lacks some. The repertoire includes 20,000 to 25,000 clones, over 65% of them detected once, and 26% sits in the top ten. The specimen was PBMCs, collected before ibrutinib treatment. The source of these receptors is a human donor with chronic lymphocytic leukemia.

The chain is built from TRBV5-1 and TRBJ1-1, with D unresolved. Germline V gene sequence: CDR1 SGHRS, CDR2 YFSETQ. Deletions cut 0 bases from V and 1 base from J, with 13 bases between. The CDR3 is made up of 16 amino acids. The CDR3 spells CASSLDTGLTNTEAFF. As DNA, the CDR3 is TGCGCCAGCAGCTTGGATACGGGTCTGACGAACACTGAAGCTTTCTTT.

The chain recombines TRBV13 with TRBJ2-7; 9 positions match TRBD1. This CDR3 contains 16 residues. V lost 4 bases to trimming and J lost 4 bases; unmatched junction nucleotides: 11. Germline V gene sequence: CDR1 PRHDT, CDR2 FYEKMQ (reference sequence). CDR3 in amino acids: CASSSGGTGILYEQYF. DNA for the CDR3: TGTGCCAGCAGCTCCGGAGGGACAGGGATCTTATACGAGCAGTACTTC.

This clone has a single count. The rearrangement uses TRBV11-2 and TRBJ2-1, with a possible D match to TRBD2 (6 bases). V lost 7 bases to trimming and J lost 6 bases, with 16 bases between them. The germline V gene has CDR1 SGHAT and CDR2 FQNNGV. This CDR3 is 14 amino acids long. DNA for the CDR3: TGTGCCAGCAAATCCGACCTAGCGATCAATGAGCAGTTCTTC. Encoded protein: CASKSDLAINEQFF. The full variable domain, with the rest looked up from reference TRBV11-2 and TRBJ2-1, is EAGVAQSPRYKIIEKRQSVAFWCNPISGHATLYWYQQILGQGPKLLIQFQNNGVVDDSQLPKDRFSAERLKGVDSTLKIQPAKLEDSAVYLCASKSDLAINEQFFGPGTRLTVL.

V is TRBV18 and J is TRBJ2-2; TRBD2 is a possible D gene (5 bases). Looked up from germline, CDR1 is KGHSH and CDR2 is LQKENI. The CDR3 spans 14 residues. Trimming cost V 5 bases and J 2 bases, with 9 bases left between them. Written as DNA, the CDR3 is TGTGCCAGCTCAGTCGACTATAACACCGGGGAGCTGTTTTTT. Translating it yields CASSVDYNTGELFF.

The V and J genes are TRBV5-6 and TRBJ2-7; 9 bases align to TRBD1. CDR3 length: 14 residues. The ends lost 1 base at V and 5 bases at J; junction bases unmatched: 4. Germline CDR1 is SGHDT and CDR2 is YYEEEE. DNA of the CDR3: TGTGCCAGCAGCTTGCCTACAGGGGGCCACGAGCAGTACTTC. This translates into CASSLPTGGHEQYF.

The chain recombines TRBV6-1 with TRBJ2-7; 8 positions match TRBD2. Germline V gene sequence: CDR1 MNHNS, CDR2 SASEGT. The V gene end was trimmed by 5 bases and the J gene end by 1 base; junction bases not matched to a gene: 7. The CDR3 is made up of 15 amino acids. The CDR3 region is CASSKTGLDSYEQYF. CDR3 bases: TGTGCCAGCAGTAAAACGGGACTAGATTCCTACGAGCAGTACTTC.

The CDR3 region is CASSSRQGRSSYEQYF. The CDR3 DNA sequence: TGTGCCAGCTCATCCCGACAGGGGCGCAGCTCCTACGAGCAGTACTTC. The chain is built from TRBV18 and TRBJ2-7; 8 bases line up with TRBD1. Losses at the gene ends were 5 bases for V and 0 bases for J; bases not matched to a gene: 9. Germline V CDR1 and CDR2: KGHSH, LQKENI. The CDR3 runs 16 residues.

Here the CDR3 DNA reads TGCGCCAGCAGCCAAGATTCGCGCAGGGAACTGTTTTTT. It is translated as CASSQDSRRELFF. The rearrangement uses TRBV4-1 and TRBJ1-4, with D maybe TRBD1 (5 bases). The germline V gene has CDR1 MGHRA and CDR2 YSYEKL. This CDR3 comprises 13 residues. V lost 0 bases and J lost 12, with 11 bases in between.

In its sample, this clone was seen a few times. V gene TRBV7-9 combines with J gene TRBJ2-7; D is uncertain. Trimming shortened V by 5 bases and J by 6 bases, and 17 bases separated the two germline ends. The CDR3 extends over 14 amino acids. Germline loops: CDR1 SEHNR, CDR2 FQNEAQ (reference sequence). The CDR3 region is CASSPGPGTPEQYF. CDR3 DNA: TGTGCCAGCAGCCCTGGACCCGGAACCCCCGAGCAGTACTTC. The full variable domain, rest sourced from reference TRBV7-9 and TRBJ2-7, is DTGVSQNPRHKITKRGQNVTFRCDPISEHNRLYWYRQTLGQGPEFLTYFQNEAQLEKSRLLSDRFSAERPKGSFSTLEIQRTEQGDSAMYLCASSPGPGTPEQYFGPGTRLTVT.

The CDR3 sequence: CASSPGTVSSRNTDTQYF. The DNA of the CDR3 is TGTGCCAGCAGCCCCGGGACAGTCTCGTCCCGGAACACAGATACGCAGTATTTT. The rearrangement joins TRBV11-3 to TRBJ2-3; 7 positions agree with TRBD1. The CDR3 extends over 18 amino acids. CDR1 is SGHNT, CDR2 YENEEA, per germline. J lost 2 bases, V lost 5 bases, and 16 bases had no gene match.

This clone was seen a handful of times. The same CDR3 arises from other DNA sequences in this sample as well. The chain combines TRBV11-2 with TRBJ2-7, with 10 positions matching TRBD2. This CDR3 contains 15 residues. Germline V gene sequence: CDR1 SGHAT, CDR2 FQNNGV. The V and J ends lost 1 base and 5 bases, in that order; junction bases with no gene match: 5. CDR3 nucleotide sequence: TGTGCCAGCAGCTTAGGTGGGACTAGCGTCCACGAGCAGTACTTC. Protein sequence: CASSLGGTSVHEQYF.

This clone was counted between two and nine times. The J gene is TRBJ2-1, the V gene TRBV5-4, with 8 nucleotides matching TRBD2. The J segment lost 0 bases and the V segment lost 3 bases, leaving 5 bases of the junction unmatched. The CDR3 has 16 residues. In germline, CDR1 is SGHNT, CDR2 YYREEE (reference sequence). CDR3 bases: TGTGCCAGCAGCTCGACTAGCGCGAGCTCCTACAATGAGCAGTTCTTC. As protein: CASSSTSASSYNEQFF.

CDR3 nucleotides: TGTGCCAGCTCCAGGGGAACTGGGGCCAACGTCCTGACTTTC. This encodes CASSRGTGANVLTF. The chain is built from TRBV6-1 and TRBJ2-6, with D possibly being TRBD1 (6 bases). Germline V gene lookup returns CDR1 MNHNS and CDR2 SASEGT. Between the trimmed V and J ends, which lost 8 bases and 2 bases, there was a span of 10 bases. This CDR3 comprises 14 residues.

This chain links TRBV5-6 with TRBJ2-1; D gene uncertain. Deletions cut 0 bases from V and 5 bases from J, with 0 bases between. This CDR3 comprises 11 residues. CDR1 SGHDT and CDR2 YYEEEE come from the germline V gene. The CDR3 sequence: CASSLDNEQFF. In DNA form, the CDR3 reads TGTGCCAGCAGCTTGGACAATGAGCAGTTCTTC.

The chain has TRBV7-9 and TRBJ2-3; D perhaps matches TRBD1 (6 bases). The CDR3 totals 13 residues. V dropped 5 bases and J dropped 4 bases, with 10 bases sitting between them. The germline CDR1 and CDR2 sequences are SEHNR and FQNEAQ (reference sequence). CDR3 region: CASSPRGPDTQYF. The CDR3 nucleotides are TGTGCCAGCAGCCCCAGGGGCCCAGATACGCAGTATTTT.

V is TRBV29-1 and J is TRBJ1-2; the D is unclear. Germline assignment: CDR1 SQVTM and CDR2 ANQGSEA. CDR3 size: 13 residues. With 3 bases removed from V and 2 bases from J, the gap between germline ends came to 10 bases. CDR3 sequence (DNA): TGCAGCGTTGATGAACGCAGGAACTATGGCTACACCTTC. Translated, it gives CSVDERRNYGYTF.

The V and J genes are TRBV7-9 and TRBJ2-7; D is perhaps TRBD2 (6 bases). The V gene lost 6 bases and the J gene lost 6 bases, with 12 bases spanning the gap. This CDR3 comprises 12 residues. The germline gives CDR1 SEHNR, CDR2 FQNEAQ (reference sequence). CDR3 loop: CASRELAGEQYF. The CDR3 DNA sequence: TGTGCCAGCAGGGAACTAGCTGGCGAGCAGTACTTC.

The chain couples TRBV28 to TRBJ1-5, with D possibly being TRBD1 (6 bases). V lost 3 bases, J lost 0 bases, and 12 bases lay in between. This CDR3 comprises 16 residues. Germline loops: CDR1 MDHEN, CDR2 SYDVKM. The CDR3 loop reads CASSFRTAYSNQPQHF. The CDR3 region has the DNA TGTGCCAGCAGTTTCCGGACAGCGTATAGCAATCAGCCCCAGCATTTT.

The rearrangement joins TRBV7-6 to TRBJ2-7, with unresolved D. The CDR3 contains 14 residues. V lost 5 bases to trimming and J lost 0 bases, with 11 bases between them. Germline V CDR1 and CDR2: SGHVS, FNYEAQ. The CDR3 protein is CASSTWAFSYEQYF. The CDR3 DNA follows: TGTGCCAGCAGCACATGGGCTTTCTCCTACGAGCAGTACTTC.

This rearrangement joins TRBV7-2 to TRBJ1-1; weak D call: TRBD1 (5 bases). Trimming removed 1 base at V and 4 bases at J, with 10 bases between. Germline V gene sequence: CDR1 SGHTA, CDR2 FQGNSA. This CDR3 is built from 14 residues. In DNA, the CDR3 is TGTGCCAGCAGCTTAGGGGTTGGGGCCACTGAAGCTTTCTTT. It encodes CASSLGVGATEAFF.

The table lists this clone with a few counts. CDR3 residues: CASSFTGAQETQYF. The CDR3 nucleotides read TGCGCCAGCAGCTTTACAGGGGCCCAAGAGACCCAGTACTTC. The rearrangement uses TRBV5-1 and TRBJ2-5, with TRBD1 matching 7 bases. The CDR3 runs 14 residues. J lost 1 base, V lost 2 bases, and 2 bases had no gene match. Germline V CDR1 and CDR2: SGHRS, YFSETQ.

The V and J genes are TRBV11-3 and TRBJ1-3; 9 bases are shared with TRBD1. The CDR3 has 16 amino acids. V was pared by 5 bases and J by 0 bases, with 5 bases of the junction left unmatched. Germline V gives CDR1 SGHNT, CDR2 YENEEA. The CDR3 is CASSPGQGNSGNTIYF. The CDR3 DNA reads TGTGCCAGCAGCCCGGGACAGGGCAACTCTGGAAACACCATATATTTT.

This chain links TRBV11-2 with TRBJ2-7; weak D call: TRBD2 (6 bases). CDR3 length: 15 amino acids. Germline lookup yields CDR1 SGHAT and CDR2 FQNNGV. V gave up 3 bases and J gave up 0 bases, with 12 bases separating them. The CDR3 loop reads CASSFLAGSSYEQYF. DNA of the CDR3: TGTGCCAGCAGCTTTCTTGCGGGGAGCTCCTACGAGCAGTACTTC.

The chain is built from TRBV28 and TRBJ2-7; no clear D gene. V gave up 6 bases and J gave up 2 bases, with 20 bases separating them. This CDR3 spans 16 amino acids. In germline, CDR1 is MDHEN, CDR2 SYDVKM. The CDR3 region has the DNA TGTGCCAGCAGACCGGTAAGGTTAATCCAAGCCTACGAGCAGTACTTC. It translates to CASRPVRLIQAYEQYF.

J is TRBJ2-7 and V is TRBV5-5; weak D call: TRBD1 (5 bases). Germline lookup yields CDR1 SGHKS and CDR2 YYEKEE (reference sequence). CDR3 length: 14 amino acids. Trimming removed 0 bases from V and 2 bases from J, with 9 bases in between. CDR3 sequence: CASSLDRRAYEQYF. The CDR3 coding sequence is TGTGCCAGCAGCTTGGACAGGCGAGCCTACGAGCAGTACTTC. The complete variable domain, with remaining parts taken from reference TRBV5-5 and TRBJ2-7, reads DAGVTQSPTHLIKTRGQQVTLRCSPISGHKSVSWYQQVLGQGPQFIFQYYEKEERGRGNFPDRFSARQFPNYSSELNVNALLLGDSALYLCASSLDRRAYEQYFGPGTRLTVT.

The chain combines TRBV6-1 with TRBJ2-2; possible D gene TRBD1, 5 bases. The CDR3 has 13 residues. Germline CDR1 MNHNS, CDR2 SASEGT. V lost 5 bases to trimming and J lost 1 base, with 5 bases between them. Here the CDR3 reads CASSQGNTGELFF. CDR3 DNA: TGTGCCAGCAGTCAGGGGAACACCGGGGAGCTGTTTTTT.

The genes are TRBV28 and TRBJ2-1; 7 bases fit TRBD2. CDR1 is MDHEN, CDR2 SYDVKM, per germline. CDR3 length equals 15 residues. The junction had 9 bases not matched to a gene; V was cut back by 2 bases and J by 8 bases. In nucleotides, the CDR3 is TGTGCCAGCAGTTTAGGCGGGAGTTATAGCTATGAGCAGTTCTTC. Its translation: CASSLGGSYSYEQFF.

V is TRBV30 and J is TRBJ1-4; D may be TRBD1 (5 bases). Germline V gene lookup returns CDR1 GTSNPN and CDR2 SVGIG (reference sequence). This CDR3 region has 17 residues. V shed 0 bases and J shed 0 bases, with 14 bases lying between them. The DNA of the CDR3 is TGTGCCTGGAGTGTTCGGGGGGGGATTGCAACTAATGAAAAACTGTTTTTT. Translating gives CAWSVRGGIATNEKLFF.